This T cell receptor beta chain appears in the sequencing data of a study of T-cell memory formation after mild COVID-19. Overall study context: TCR clusters showed largely donor specificity. Study conclusions and caveats: There were some responding clones in pre-infection memory, which suggested that cross-reactive memory had joined. Contracting CD8+ clones were enriched in EMRA, CD4+ mainly in CM and EM.

TCR alpha and TCR beta cDNA libraries carrying sample barcodes and UMIs were produced by 5'RACE using constant-segment primers. TCRdb fed the 5' RACE reads into MiXCR, producing one record per CDR3 protein. This sample has approximately 400,000 distinct CDR3 sequences, with 20% to 25% found just once. In regard to this clonotype: Antigen: not known.

Input material: PBMCs or a T cell subset sorted from them (not recorded which). The clonotype was recovered from an adult woman who had mild COVID-19 (a few samples of this study predate the infection). Cell type and time point are not known.

In DNA form, the CDR3 reads TGTGCCAGCAGTTACTCGCGGACTAGCGGGAGAGAGACCCAGTACTTC. This translates into CASSYSRTSGRETQYF. The chain uses TRBV6-6 and TRBJ2-5; 13 positions agree with TRBD2. Germline values: CDR1 MNHNY, CDR2 SVGAGI (reference sequence). The V segment lost 0 bases and the J segment 4 bases; nucleotides outside the gene matches: 2. This CDR3 contains 16 residues.